The rows below give T cell receptor beta chains drawn from one sample of a study of cytomegalovirus exposure and HLA in healthy donors. Sequencing used immunoSEQ multiplex PCR; TCRdb keeps in-frame clones, though not all of them. The profile shows roughly 180,000 clones, roughly 80% of them singletons. The sequenced material came from PBMCs. The receptors here all came from a female donor in good health and CMV-seronegative. Each CDR3 is given with its conserved first and last residue. A D gene is named only where the DNA matches it firmly. A row's size may be missing; if present it is once, few, many or a size class.

v_call: TRBV14; cdr3_length: 16; d_call: TRBD1; clone_size: few; j_call: TRBJ2-1; cdr3_aa: CASSHLLDRGFNEQFF; cdr3_nt: TGTGCCAGCAGCCATCTTCTAGACAGGGGGTTCAATGAGCAGTTCTTC
v_call: TRBV29-1; cdr3_length: 15; d_call: .; clone_size: .; j_call: TRBJ2-1; cdr3_aa: CSVEDHWRGYNEQFF; cdr3_nt: TGCAGCGTTGAAGATCACTGGCGGGGTTACAATGAGCAGTTCTTC
v_call: TRBV2; cdr3_length: 13; d_call: TRBD1; clone_size: .; j_call: TRBJ2-7; cdr3_aa: CASRDRASYEQYF; cdr3_nt: TGTGCCAGCAGGGACAGGGCGTCCTACGAGCAGTACTTC
v_call: TRBV15; cdr3_length: 14; d_call: .; clone_size: .; j_call: TRBJ2-3; cdr3_aa: CATSRAASTDTQYF; cdr3_nt: TGTGCCACCAGCAGAGCAGCGAGCACAGATACGCAGTATTTT
v_call: TRBV5-6; cdr3_length: 12; d_call: .; clone_size: .; j_call: TRBJ2-1; cdr3_aa: CASSWVQSEQFF; cdr3_nt: TGTGCCAGCAGCTGGGTACAGAGTGAGCAGTTCTTC
v_call: TRBV4-1; cdr3_length: 12; d_call: .; clone_size: few; j_call: TRBJ1-4; cdr3_aa: CASRDRFEKLFF; cdr3_nt: TGCGCCAGCAGAGACAGATTTGAAAAACTGTTTTTT
v_call: TRBV6-5; cdr3_length: 14; d_call: .; clone_size: once; j_call: TRBJ1-4; cdr3_aa: CASSYSTRAEKLFF; cdr3_nt: TGTGCCAGCAGTTACTCGACTCGCGCGGAAAAACTGTTTTTT
v_call: TRBV4-3; cdr3_length: 14; d_call: TRBD2; clone_size: .; j_call: TRBJ2-5; cdr3_aa: CASSPGTRGETQYF; cdr3_nt: TGCGCCAGCAGCCCCGGGACTAGAGGAGAGACCCAGTACTTC
v_call: TRBV10-3; cdr3_length: 15; d_call: TRBD1; clone_size: once; j_call: TRBJ2-3; cdr3_aa: CAISVGTGWTDTQYF; cdr3_nt: TGTGCCATCAGTGTTGGGACAGGGTGGACAGATACGCAGTATTTT
v_call: TRBV9; cdr3_length: 15; d_call: TRBD2; clone_size: .; j_call: TRBJ2-5; cdr3_aa: CASSRLAGEVETQYF; cdr3_nt: TGTGCCAGCAGCCGACTAGCGGGGGAGGTAGAGACCCAGTACTTC
v_call: TRBV2; cdr3_length: 11; d_call: .; clone_size: once; j_call: TRBJ1-2; cdr3_aa: CARDGRYGYTF; cdr3_nt: TGTGCCAGAGACGGGAGGTATGGCTACACCTTC
v_call: TRBV6-5; cdr3_length: 15; d_call: .; clone_size: .; j_call: TRBJ1-6; cdr3_aa: CASSYSGIHSSPLHF; cdr3_nt: TGTGCCAGCAGTTACTCGGGCATTCATTCCTCACCCCTCCACTTT
v_call: TRBV5-1; cdr3_length: 15; d_call: TRBD1; clone_size: .; j_call: TRBJ1-1; cdr3_aa: CASSPIGTGDTEAFF; cdr3_nt: TGCGCCAGCAGCCCAATCGGGACAGGGGACACTGAAGCTTTCTTT
v_call: TRBV30; cdr3_length: 15; d_call: .; clone_size: .; j_call: TRBJ1-4; cdr3_aa: CAWSAGRATNEKLFF; cdr3_nt: TGTGCCTGGAGTGCAGGCCGCGCAACTAATGAAAAACTGTTTTTT
v_call: TRBV9; cdr3_length: 16; d_call: TRBD2; clone_size: .; j_call: TRBJ2-2; cdr3_aa: CASSVVPTSVTGELFF; cdr3_nt: TGTGCCAGCAGCGTAGTCCCCACTAGCGTGACCGGGGAGCTGTTTTTT
v_call: TRBV9; cdr3_length: 15; d_call: .; clone_size: .; j_call: TRBJ1-6; cdr3_aa: CASSVDPVGNSPLHF; cdr3_nt: TGTGCCAGCAGCGTAGATCCAGTTGGTAATTCACCCCTCCACTTT
v_call: TRBV9; cdr3_length: 15; d_call: TRBD2; clone_size: once; j_call: TRBJ2-1; cdr3_aa: CASSVASGTYNEQFF; cdr3_nt: TGTGCCAGCAGCGTAGCTAGCGGAACCTACAATGAGCAGTTCTTC
v_call: TRBV2; cdr3_length: 13; d_call: .; clone_size: .; j_call: TRBJ1-1; cdr3_aa: CASSEARGNEAFF; cdr3_nt: TGTGCCAGCAGTGAAGCGAGGGGGAATGAAGCTTTCTTT